This is a list of T cell receptor beta chains from one sample in a study of blood T cells in healthy people across ages. TCRdb fed the 5' RACE reads into MiXCR, producing one record per CDR3 protein. The table lists around 1,800,000 distinct CDR3 sequences, about two fifths of them singletons. Sample: blood. The receptor set was obtained from a human donor in good health. CDR3s include the opening cysteine and the closing phenylalanine or tryptophan. Each record gives: J gene, V gene, D gene, clone size, CDR3 DNA, CDR3 protein. A D gene is named only where the DNA matches it firmly. The size of a clone is reported for some rows only, either as once, few or many, or as a class for expanded clones.

j_gene: TRBJ2-5; v_gene: TRBV20-1; d_gene: NA; abundance: NA; CDR3nt: TGCAGTGCTAGAGATTTGGACTGGAGACAAGAGACCCAGTACTTC; CDR3aa: CSARDLDWRQETQYF
j_gene: TRBJ2-1; v_gene: TRBV6-1; d_gene: TRBD2; abundance: NA; CDR3nt: TGTGCCAGCAGTGAAAGACTAGCGGTTAATGAGCAGTTCTTC; CDR3aa: CASSERLAVNEQFF
j_gene: TRBJ2-7; v_gene: TRBV20-1; d_gene: NA; abundance: few; CDR3nt: TGCAGTGCTAGAGATCGGGGACATTTCTACGAGCAGTACTTC; CDR3aa: CSARDRGHFYEQYF
j_gene: TRBJ2-3; v_gene: TRBV11-2; d_gene: NA; abundance: few; CDR3nt: TGTGCCAGCAGCCCAGGGAAAGCAGATACGCAGTATTTT; CDR3aa: CASSPGKADTQYF
j_gene: TRBJ1-2; v_gene: TRBV27; d_gene: TRBD1; abundance: NA; CDR3nt: TGTGCCAGCAGTCCACGGACAGGGACGGTTGGCTACACCTTC; CDR3aa: CASSPRTGTVGYTF
j_gene: TRBJ1-4; v_gene: TRBV5-1; d_gene: TRBD1; abundance: NA; CDR3nt: TGCGCCAGCAGCTTGGAACAGGGGGCGCATGGGGAAAAACTGTTTTTT; CDR3aa: CASSLEQGAHGEKLFF
j_gene: TRBJ1-1; v_gene: TRBV29-1; d_gene: NA; abundance: NA; CDR3nt: TGCAGCGTTGGGGCCCAATGGGGGAACACTGAAGCTTTCTTT; CDR3aa: CSVGAQWGNTEAFF
j_gene: TRBJ2-5; v_gene: TRBV9; d_gene: TRBD2; abundance: NA; CDR3nt: TGTGCCAGCGCTCAGATTAGCGGGGGCCAAGAGACCCAGTACTTC; CDR3aa: CASAQISGGQETQYF
j_gene: TRBJ2-7; v_gene: TRBV7-2; d_gene: NA; abundance: NA; CDR3nt: TGTGCCAGCAGCTTAGTCCAACAATACGAGCAGTACTTC; CDR3aa: CASSLVQQYEQYF
j_gene: TRBJ1-1; v_gene: TRBV6-5; d_gene: NA; abundance: NA; CDR3nt: TGTGCCAGCAGTTACGCGGTCAGTCGTCTCGGGACTGAAGCTTTCTTT; CDR3aa: CASSYAVSRLGTEAFF
j_gene: TRBJ1-2; v_gene: TRBV12-3/TRBV12-4; d_gene: NA; abundance: NA; CDR3nt: TGTGCCAGCAGTTTGGGACCTACTACTACCGGCTACACCTTC; CDR3aa: CASSLGPTTTGYTF
j_gene: TRBJ2-7; v_gene: TRBV27; d_gene: TRBD2; abundance: few; CDR3nt: TGTGCCAGCAGTTTTTCGAGCGGGGGGAACTACGAGCAGTACTTC; CDR3aa: CASSFSSGGNYEQYF
j_gene: TRBJ1-5; v_gene: TRBV18; d_gene: NA; abundance: NA; CDR3nt: TGTGCCAGCTCACCAGGAGTACAGTACAATCAGCCCCAGCATTTT; CDR3aa: CASSPGVQYNQPQHF
j_gene: TRBJ1-1; v_gene: TRBV12-3/TRBV12-4; d_gene: NA; abundance: NA; CDR3nt: TGTGCCAGCAGTTTCGGAGCTGTAGAAGCTTTCTTT; CDR3aa: CASSFGAVEAFF
j_gene: TRBJ2-7; v_gene: TRBV4-1; d_gene: NA; abundance: many; CDR3nt: TGCGCCAGCAGCCAAGATCAGTCTTCTAGCTCCTACGAGCAGTACTTC; CDR3aa: CASSQDQSSSSYEQYF
j_gene: TRBJ2-3; v_gene: TRBV7-2; d_gene: TRBD2; abundance: NA; CDR3nt: TGTGCCGGCAGCGGTAGCGGGGGCGGAGATACGCAGTATTTT; CDR3aa: CAGSGSGGGDTQYF
j_gene: TRBJ2-1; v_gene: TRBV29-1; d_gene: TRBD1; abundance: many; CDR3nt: TGCAGCGTTGAAGAAGGGACAGGGAATACCAATGAGCAGTTCTTC; CDR3aa: CSVEEGTGNTNEQFF
j_gene: TRBJ2-5; v_gene: TRBV6-5; d_gene: TRBD1; abundance: NA; CDR3nt: TGTGCCAGCAGTTTTACAGGGGGCCCTCAATGGGTCCAGTACTTC; CDR3aa: CASSFTGGPQWVQYF
j_gene: TRBJ1-1; v_gene: TRBV4-1; d_gene: NA; abundance: few; CDR3nt: TGCGCCAGCAGCCCACCGCTTGCCGAACCAACTGAAGCTTTCTTT; CDR3aa: CASSPPLAEPTEAFF
j_gene: TRBJ1-2; v_gene: TRBV20-1; d_gene: NA; abundance: NA; CDR3nt: TGCAGTGCTAGAGACCCGGGGAGGGCGGCTAGGAAAAACTATGGCTACACCTTC; CDR3aa: CSARDPGRAARKNYGYTF
j_gene: TRBJ2-7; v_gene: TRBV7-9; d_gene: TRBD1; abundance: few; CDR3nt: TGTGCCAGCAGCTTAGCGAACAGGGGATCCTACGAGCAGTACTTC; CDR3aa: CASSLANRGSYEQYF
j_gene: TRBJ2-5; v_gene: TRBV15; d_gene: NA; abundance: NA; CDR3nt: TGTGCCACCAGCTCCCGGTTCTCTGGGACCCAGTACTTC; CDR3aa: CATSSRFSGTQYF
j_gene: TRBJ1-1; v_gene: TRBV5-1; d_gene: NA; abundance: once; CDR3nt: TGCGCCAGCAGCTTGGGATACAACAGGGTGGCCACTGAAGCTTTCTTT; CDR3aa: CASSLGYNRVATEAFF
j_gene: TRBJ2-5; v_gene: TRBV12-3/TRBV12-4; d_gene: TRBD1; abundance: NA; CDR3nt: TGTGCCAGCAGTTTCCGGGAACAGGGGATTCGTAAACAAGAGACCCAGTACTTC; CDR3aa: CASSFREQGIRKQETQYF
j_gene: TRBJ1-6; v_gene: TRBV12-3/TRBV12-4; d_gene: NA; abundance: NA; CDR3nt: TGTGCCAGCCTCAGTGGGCAGGGTTCCTATAATTCACCCCTCCACTTT; CDR3aa: CASLSGQGSYNSPLHF
j_gene: TRBJ2-7; v_gene: TRBV7-8; d_gene: NA; abundance: NA; CDR3nt: TGTGCCAGCAGCATAACCCTTAGGGGGGAGCAGTACTTC; CDR3aa: CASSITLRGEQYF
j_gene: TRBJ2-1; v_gene: TRBV4-3; d_gene: TRBD1; abundance: NA; CDR3nt: TGCGCCAGCAGCCAAGATCCGGGACAGCACAATGAGCAGTTCTTC; CDR3aa: CASSQDPGQHNEQFF
j_gene: TRBJ1-5; v_gene: TRBV18; d_gene: TRBD1; abundance: few; CDR3nt: TGTGCCAGCTCACGCTCGGGACAGGAGAGCAATCAGCCCCAGCATTTT; CDR3aa: CASSRSGQESNQPQHF
j_gene: TRBJ1-6; v_gene: TRBV4-2; d_gene: NA; abundance: few; CDR3nt: TGTGCCAGCAACCCGGGGGGTCTGCGAAATTCACCCCTCCACTTT; CDR3aa: CASNPGGLRNSPLHF